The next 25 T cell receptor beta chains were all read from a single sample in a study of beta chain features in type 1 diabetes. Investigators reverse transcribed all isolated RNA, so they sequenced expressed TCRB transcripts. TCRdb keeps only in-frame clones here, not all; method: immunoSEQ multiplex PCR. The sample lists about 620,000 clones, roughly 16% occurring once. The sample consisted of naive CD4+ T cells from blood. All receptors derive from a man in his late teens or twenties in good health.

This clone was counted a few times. The CDR3 is CASSARASGANVLTF. The CDR3 coding sequence is TGTGCCAGCAGCGCCCGGGCCAGTGGGGCCAACGTCCTGACTTTC. The chain is built from TRBV6-4 and TRBJ2-6; D unresolved. The length of the CDR3 is 15 residues. Germline V lookup: CDR1 MRHNA, CDR2 SNTAGT. The V end was cut by 6 bases, the J end by 3 bases, with 12 bases between.

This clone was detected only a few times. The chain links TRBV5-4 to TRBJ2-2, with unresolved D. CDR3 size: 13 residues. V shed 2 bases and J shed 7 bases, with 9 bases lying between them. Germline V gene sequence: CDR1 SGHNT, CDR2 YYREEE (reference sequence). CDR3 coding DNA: TGTGCCAGCAGCTTAGTTGCCGTCGGGGAGCTGTTTTTT. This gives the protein CASSLVAVGELFF.

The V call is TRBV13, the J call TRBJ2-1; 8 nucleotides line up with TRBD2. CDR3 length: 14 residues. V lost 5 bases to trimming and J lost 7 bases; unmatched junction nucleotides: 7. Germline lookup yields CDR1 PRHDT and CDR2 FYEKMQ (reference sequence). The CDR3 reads CASSPGLGRNEQFF. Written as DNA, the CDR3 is TGTGCCAGCAGCCCGGGACTAGGGAGGAATGAGCAGTTCTTC. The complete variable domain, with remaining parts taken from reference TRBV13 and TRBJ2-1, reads AAGVIQSPRHLIKEKRETATLKCYPIPRHDTVYWYQQGPGQDPQFLISFYEKMQSDKGSIPDRFSAQQFSDYHSELNMSSLELGDSALYFCASSPGLGRNEQFFGPGTRLTVL.

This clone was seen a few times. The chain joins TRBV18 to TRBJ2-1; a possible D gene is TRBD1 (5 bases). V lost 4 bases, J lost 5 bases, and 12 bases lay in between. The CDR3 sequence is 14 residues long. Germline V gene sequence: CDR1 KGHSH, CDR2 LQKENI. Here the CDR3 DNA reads TGTGCCAGCTCACTTTTAGGGGTCCACAATGAGCAGTTCTTC. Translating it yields CASSLLGVHNEQFF.

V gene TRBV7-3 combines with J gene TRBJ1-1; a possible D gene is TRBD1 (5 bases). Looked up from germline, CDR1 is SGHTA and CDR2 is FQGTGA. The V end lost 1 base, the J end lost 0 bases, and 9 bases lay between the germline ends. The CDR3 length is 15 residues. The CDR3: CASSLIRELNTEAFF. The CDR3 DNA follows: TGTGCCAGCAGCTTAATCAGGGAGCTGAACACTGAAGCTTTCTTT.

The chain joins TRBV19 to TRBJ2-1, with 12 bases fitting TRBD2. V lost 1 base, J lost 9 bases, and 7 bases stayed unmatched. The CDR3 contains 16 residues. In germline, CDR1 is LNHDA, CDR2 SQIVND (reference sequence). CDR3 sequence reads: CASSIVSSGRAGEQFF. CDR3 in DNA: TGTGCCAGTAGTATAGTATCTAGCGGGAGGGCCGGTGAGCAGTTCTTC.

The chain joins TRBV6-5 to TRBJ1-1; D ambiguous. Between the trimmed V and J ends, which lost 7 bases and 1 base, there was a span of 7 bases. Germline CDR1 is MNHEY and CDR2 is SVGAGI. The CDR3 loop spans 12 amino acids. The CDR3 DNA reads TGTGCCAGCATAAAGTCGAACACTGAAGCTTTCTTT. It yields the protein CASIKSNTEAFF.

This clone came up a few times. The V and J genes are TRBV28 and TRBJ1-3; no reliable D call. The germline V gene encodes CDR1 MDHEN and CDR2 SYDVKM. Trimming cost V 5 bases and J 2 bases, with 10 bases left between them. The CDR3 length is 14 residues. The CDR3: CASSPGGAGNTIYF. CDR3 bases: TGTGCCAGCAGTCCCGGCGGGGCTGGAAACACCATATATTTT. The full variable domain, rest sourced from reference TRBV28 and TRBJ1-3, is DVKVTQSSRYLVKRTGEKVFLECVQDMDHENMFWYRQDPGLGLRLIYFSYDVKMKEKGDIPEGYSVSREKKERFSLILESASTNQTSMYLCASSPGGAGNTIYFGEGSWLTVV.

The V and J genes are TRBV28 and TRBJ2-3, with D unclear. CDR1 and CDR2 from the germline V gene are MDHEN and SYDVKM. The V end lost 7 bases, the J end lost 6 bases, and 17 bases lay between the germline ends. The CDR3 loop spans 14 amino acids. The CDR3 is CASTSPNGLDTQYF. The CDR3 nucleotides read TGTGCCAGCACCTCTCCTAACGGGTTGGATACGCAGTATTTT.

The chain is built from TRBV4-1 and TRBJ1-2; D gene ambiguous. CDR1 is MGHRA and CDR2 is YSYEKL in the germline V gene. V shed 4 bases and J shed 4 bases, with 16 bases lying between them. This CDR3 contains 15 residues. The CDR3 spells CASSRQPQTPYGYTF. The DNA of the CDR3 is TGCGCCAGCAGCCGTCAGCCCCAGACGCCCTATGGCTACACCTTC.

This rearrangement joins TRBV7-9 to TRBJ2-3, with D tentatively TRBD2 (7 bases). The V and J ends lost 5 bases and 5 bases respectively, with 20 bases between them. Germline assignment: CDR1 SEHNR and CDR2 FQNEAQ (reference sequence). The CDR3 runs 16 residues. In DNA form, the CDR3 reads TGTGCCAGCAGCCCGCCGTGGGGGGGGGCGGTAGATACGCAGTATTTT. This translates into CASSPPWGGAVDTQYF.

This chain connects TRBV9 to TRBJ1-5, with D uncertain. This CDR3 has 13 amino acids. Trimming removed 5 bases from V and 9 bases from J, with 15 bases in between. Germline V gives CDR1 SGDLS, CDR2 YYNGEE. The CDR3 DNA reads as TGTGCCAGCAGGGAGGGAAGCCGGTGGCCCCAGCATTTT. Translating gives CASREGSRWPQHF.

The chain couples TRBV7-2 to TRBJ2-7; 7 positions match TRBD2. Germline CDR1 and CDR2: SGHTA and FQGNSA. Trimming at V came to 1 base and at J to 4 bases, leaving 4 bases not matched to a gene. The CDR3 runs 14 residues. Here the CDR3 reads CASSLVAGAYEQYF. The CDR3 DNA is TGTGCCAGCAGCTTAGTTGCGGGAGCGTACGAGCAGTACTTC.

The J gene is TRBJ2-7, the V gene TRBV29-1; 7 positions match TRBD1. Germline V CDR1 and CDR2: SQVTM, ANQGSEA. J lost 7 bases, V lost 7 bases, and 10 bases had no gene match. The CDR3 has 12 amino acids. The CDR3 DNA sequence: TGCAGCGCGGGCTGGACAGGCGAAGAGCAGTACTTC. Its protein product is CSAGWTGEEQYF.

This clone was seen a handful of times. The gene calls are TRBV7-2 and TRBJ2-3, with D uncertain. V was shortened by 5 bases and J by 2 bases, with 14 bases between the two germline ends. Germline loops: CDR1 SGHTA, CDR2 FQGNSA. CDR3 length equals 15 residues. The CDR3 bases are TGTGCCAGCAGCCCCGGGCCGTCGGACACAGATACGCAGTATTTT. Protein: CASSPGPSDTDTQYF.

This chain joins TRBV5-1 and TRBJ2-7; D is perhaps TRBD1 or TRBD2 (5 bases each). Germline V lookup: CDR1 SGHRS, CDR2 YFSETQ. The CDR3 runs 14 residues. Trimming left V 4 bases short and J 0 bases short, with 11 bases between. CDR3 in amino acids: CASSTGRPSYEQYF. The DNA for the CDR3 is TGCGCCAGCAGCACGGGACGGCCCTCCTACGAGCAGTACTTC.

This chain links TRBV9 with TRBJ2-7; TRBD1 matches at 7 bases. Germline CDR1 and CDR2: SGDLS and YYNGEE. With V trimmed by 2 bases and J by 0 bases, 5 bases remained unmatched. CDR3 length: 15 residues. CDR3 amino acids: CASSVTGMGSYEQYF. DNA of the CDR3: TGTGCCAGCAGCGTGACAGGGATGGGCTCCTACGAGCAGTACTTC.

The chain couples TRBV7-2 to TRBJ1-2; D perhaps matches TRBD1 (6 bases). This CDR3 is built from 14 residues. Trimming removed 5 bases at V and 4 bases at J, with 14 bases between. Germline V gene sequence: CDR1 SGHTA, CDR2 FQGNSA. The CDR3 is CASSTLTGLYGYTF. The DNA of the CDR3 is TGTGCCAGCAGCACGTTGACAGGCCTCTATGGCTACACCTTC.

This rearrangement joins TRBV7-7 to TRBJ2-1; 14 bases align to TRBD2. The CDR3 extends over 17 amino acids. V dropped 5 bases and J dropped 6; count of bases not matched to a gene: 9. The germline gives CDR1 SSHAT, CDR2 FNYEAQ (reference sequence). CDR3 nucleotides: TGTGCCAGCAGCCAGACTAGCGGGAGGGCCCCTGGCAATGAGCAGTTCTTC. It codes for CASSQTSGRAPGNEQFF.

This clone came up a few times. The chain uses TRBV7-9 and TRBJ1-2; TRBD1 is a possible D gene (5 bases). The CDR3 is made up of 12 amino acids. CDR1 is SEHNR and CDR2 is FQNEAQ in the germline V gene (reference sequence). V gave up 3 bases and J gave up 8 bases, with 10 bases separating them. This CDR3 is CASSFRDRGYTF. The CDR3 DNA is TGTGCCAGCAGCTTCCGGGACCGCGGCTACACCTTC.

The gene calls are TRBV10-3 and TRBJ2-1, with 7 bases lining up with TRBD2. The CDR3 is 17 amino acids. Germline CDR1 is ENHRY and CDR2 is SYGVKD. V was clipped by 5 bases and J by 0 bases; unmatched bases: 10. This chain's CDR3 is CAISLTSAQSSYNEQFF. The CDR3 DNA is TGTGCCATCAGTCTAACTAGCGCTCAGAGCTCCTACAATGAGCAGTTCTTC.

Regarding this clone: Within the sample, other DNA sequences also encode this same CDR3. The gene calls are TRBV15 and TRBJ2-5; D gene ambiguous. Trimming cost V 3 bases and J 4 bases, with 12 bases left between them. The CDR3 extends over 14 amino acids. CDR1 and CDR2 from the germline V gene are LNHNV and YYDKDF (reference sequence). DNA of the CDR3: TGTGCCACCAGCAGGTCAGGTGTAGGAGAGACCCAGTACTTC. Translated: CATSRSGVGETQYF.

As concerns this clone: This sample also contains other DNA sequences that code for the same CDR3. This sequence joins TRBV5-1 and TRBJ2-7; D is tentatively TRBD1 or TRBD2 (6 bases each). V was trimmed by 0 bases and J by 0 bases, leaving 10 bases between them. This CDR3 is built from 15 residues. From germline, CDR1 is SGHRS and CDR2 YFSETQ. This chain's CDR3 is CASSLDRGLSYEQYF. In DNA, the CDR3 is TGCGCCAGCAGCTTGGATCGGGGGCTCTCCTACGAGCAGTACTTC.

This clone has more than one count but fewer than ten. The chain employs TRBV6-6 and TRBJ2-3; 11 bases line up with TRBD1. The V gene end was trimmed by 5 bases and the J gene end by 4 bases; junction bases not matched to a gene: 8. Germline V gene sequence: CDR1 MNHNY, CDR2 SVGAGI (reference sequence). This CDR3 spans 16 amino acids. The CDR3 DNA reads TGTGCCAGCAGTCCTGGGGACAGGGGGGTAGCAGATACGCAGTATTTT. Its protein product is CASSPGDRGVADTQYF.

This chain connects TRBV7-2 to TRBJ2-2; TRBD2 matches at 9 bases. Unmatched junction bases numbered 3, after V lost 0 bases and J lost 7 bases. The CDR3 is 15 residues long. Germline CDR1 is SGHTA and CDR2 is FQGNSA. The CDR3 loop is CASSLASGGIGELFF. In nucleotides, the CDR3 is TGTGCCAGCAGCTTAGCTAGCGGGGGAATCGGGGAGCTGTTTTTT.